The 18 T cell receptor beta chains below all came from one sample that was sequenced in a study of glioma-infiltrating T cells after dendritic cell vaccination. Regarding time point: after dendritic cell vaccination, including at tumor progression/relapse. The method was immunoSEQ multiplex PCR; TCRdb's version includes in-frame clones alone and lacks a portion of them. The sample includes some 110,000 clones, about 90% seen only once; the top ten take approximately 2.7%. The specimen was blood, collected after dendritic cell vaccination. The receptor source for this set is a human donor with glioblastoma.

The chain employs TRBV5-1 and TRBJ1-1; no reliable D call. The CDR3 spans 15 residues. Per the germline V gene, CDR1 is SGHRS and CDR2 is YFSETQ. V was cut by 0 bases and J by 1 base, with 10 bases left in between. The CDR3 DNA is TGCGCCAGCAGCTTGGAACAGATCGGGAACACTGAAGCTTTCTTT. Amino acids: CASSLEQIGNTEAFF. Variable domain in full (rest from reference TRBV5-1 and TRBJ1-1): KAGVTQTPRYLIKTRGQQVTLSCSPISGHRSVSWYQQTPGQGLQFLFEYFSETQRNKGNFPGRFSGRQFSNSRSEMNVSTLELGDSALYLCASSLEQIGNTEAFFGQGTRLTVV.

The rearrangement joins TRBV2 to TRBJ1-1, with D possibly being TRBD1 (5 bases). Germline CDR1 SNHLY, CDR2 FYNNEI. The CDR3 contains 16 residues. The V gene lost 0 bases and the J gene lost 11 bases, with 22 bases spanning the gap. CDR3 loop: CASSEAGGVFVVEAFF. As DNA, the CDR3 is TGTGCCAGCAGTGAAGCCGGAGGGGTTTTCGTGGTTGAGGCTTTCTTT.

The J gene is TRBJ2-7, the V gene TRBV6-6, with 8 bases identical to TRBD1. The CDR3 extends over 14 amino acids. The ends lost 2 bases at V and 6 bases at J; junction bases unmatched: 6. The germline CDR1 and CDR2 sequences are MNHNY and SVGAGI (reference sequence). CDR3: CASSYTPTGAEQYF. CDR3 in DNA: TGTGCCAGCAGTTACACCCCGACAGGGGCCGAGCAGTACTTC.

This CDR3 is CASSIGTGVPSYNEQFF. The DNA of the CDR3 is TGTGCCAGTAGTATCGGGACAGGGGTACCCTCCTACAATGAGCAGTTCTTC. The rearrangement joins TRBV19 to TRBJ2-1; 10 bases fit TRBD1. The CDR3 totals 17 residues. Losses at the gene ends were 3 bases for V and 0 bases for J; bases not matched to a gene: 5. The germline CDR1 and CDR2 sequences are LNHDA and SQIVND (reference sequence).

As for this clone: Different DNA sequences within this sample yield the same CDR3. This chain joins TRBV2 and TRBJ2-5; a weak D match, TRBD2 (6 bases). Germline V CDR1 and CDR2: SNHLY, FYNNEI. V lost 3 bases to trimming and J lost 4 bases, with 9 bases between them. The CDR3 sequence is 13 residues long. DNA of the CDR3: TGTGCCAGCAGTGAGGGACTTCGAGAGACCCAGTACTTC. Its protein is CASSEGLRETQYF.

The V gene is TRBV25-1, the J gene TRBJ2-6, with 10 positions matching TRBD1. The CDR3 is 17 amino acids. Per germline, CDR1 MGHDK and CDR2 SYGVNS. V gave up 4 bases and J gave up 1 base; unmatched junction bases: 4. Here the CDR3 reads CASSGGQGKSGANVLTF. The CDR3 DNA reads TGTGCCAGCAGTGGGGGACAGGGGAAGTCTGGGGCCAACGTCCTGACTTTC.

The chain uses TRBV5-1 and TRBJ2-1; 8 bases agree with TRBD1. V lost 1 base and J lost 7; bases outside the gene matches: 7. CDR3 length equals 15 residues. CDR1 and CDR2 from the germline V gene are SGHRS and YFSETQ. The CDR3: CASSLPQGARNEQFF. CDR3 coding DNA: TGCGCCAGCAGCTTGCCTCAGGGGGCGAGGAATGAGCAGTTCTTC.

This clone was seen a handful of times. J is TRBJ2-1 and V is TRBV21-1; the D call in the table, TRBD2, was not verified against the DNA. TRBV21-1 constitutes a pseudogene. CDR3 length: 19 residues. The CDR3 nucleotides read TGTGCCAGCAGCACCCCGGGTACAGCGGGAGTTATGGTTAGGAATGAGCAGTTCTTC. As protein: CASSTPGTAGVMVRNEQFF.

This rearrangement joins TRBV19 to TRBJ1-1, with D perhaps TRBD1 (5 bases). This CDR3 contains 13 residues. Germline values: CDR1 LNHDA, CDR2 SQIVND (reference sequence). V was pared by 5 bases and J by 1 base, with 8 bases between. The CDR3 sequence: CASSAGANTEAFF. CDR3 bases: TGTGCCAGTAGTGCTGGGGCGAACACTGAAGCTTTCTTT.

The chain combines TRBV9 with TRBJ2-5, with TRBD1 identical over 8 bases. Germline CDR1 is SGDLS and CDR2 is YYNGEE. The V and J ends lost 4 bases and 2 bases, in that order; junction bases with no gene match: 4. CDR3 length: 14 amino acids. The DNA of the CDR3 is TGTGCCAGCAGCCCCAGACAGGGGCAAGAGACCCAGTACTTC. Translated, it gives CASSPRQGQETQYF.

The chain joins TRBV6-1 to TRBJ2-3; 9 nucleotides match TRBD2. Unmatched junction bases numbered 21, after V lost 4 bases and J lost 4 bases. Germline V gene lookup returns CDR1 MNHNS and CDR2 SASEGT. The CDR3 covers 20 residues. The CDR3: CASSVVRASGASTWADTQYF. DNA for the CDR3: TGTGCCAGCAGTGTGGTTAGGGCTAGCGGGGCTTCAACGTGGGCAGATACGCAGTATTTT.

This sequence joins TRBV5-1 and TRBJ2-2, with D tentatively TRBD2 (6 bases). The CDR3 length is 14 residues. V was cut by 4 bases and J by 1 base, with 8 bases left in between. Germline V CDR1 and CDR2: SGHRS, YFSETQ. The CDR3 region has the DNA TGCGCCAGCAGCAGTAGCGGGAACACCGGGGAGCTGTTTTTT. This translates into CASSSSGNTGELFF. The full variable domain, its missing parts supplied by reference TRBV5-1 and TRBJ2-2, is KAGVTQTPRYLIKTRGQQVTLSCSPISGHRSVSWYQQTPGQGLQFLFEYFSETQRNKGNFPGRFSGRQFSNSRSEMNVSTLELGDSALYLCASSSSGNTGELFFGEGSRLTVL.

The chain joins TRBV13 to TRBJ1-2, with 7 nucleotides matching TRBD1. In germline, CDR1 is PRHDT, CDR2 FYEKMQ (reference sequence). The CDR3 covers 13 residues. With V trimmed by 6 bases and J by 3 bases, 4 bases remained unmatched. The CDR3 sequence is CASSLDRDYGYTF. The CDR3 DNA is TGTGCCAGCAGTCTAGACAGGGACTATGGCTACACCTTC.

The CDR3 region has the DNA TGTGCCAGCAGCTCCGACAGGGTCTATGGCTACACCTTC. Protein sequence: CASSSDRVYGYTF. This chain uses TRBV7-3 with TRBJ1-2, with 7 bases fitting TRBD1. The CDR3 spans 13 residues. The V segment lost 4 bases and the J segment 4 bases; nucleotides outside the gene matches: 3. The germline V gene encodes CDR1 SGHTA and CDR2 FQGTGA.

The CDR3 spells CAIRRGQTQETQYF. In DNA form, the CDR3 reads TGTGCCATCAGGCGGGGACAGACCCAAGAGACCCAGTACTTC. The V gene is TRBV10-3, the J gene TRBJ2-5, with a possible D match to TRBD1 (7 bases). Germline CDR1 ENHRY, CDR2 SYGVKD. Trimming shortened V by 6 bases and J by 1 base, and 12 bases separated the two germline ends. This CDR3 contains 14 residues.

The rearrangement joins TRBV2 to TRBJ1-2; no clear D gene. The CDR3 spans 14 residues. Germline V CDR1 and CDR2: SNHLY, FYNNEI. The V and J ends lost 7 bases and 5 bases respectively, with 17 bases between them. CDR3 amino acids: CASNPGREGYGYTF. CDR3 nucleotides: TGTGCCAGCAACCCGGGGAGGGAAGGGTATGGCTACACCTTC.

The chain recombines TRBV30 with TRBJ2-7, with D perhaps matching TRBD1 (6 bases). The CDR3 length is 14 residues. Germline CDR1 is GTSNPN and CDR2 is SVGIG (reference sequence). The V gene lost 4 bases and the J gene lost 4 bases, with 17 bases spanning the gap. The CDR3 DNA sequence: TGTGCCTGGAACCTGGGGGCGCGCCCATACGAGCAGTACTTC. This gives the protein CAWNLGARPYEQYF.

V usage is TRBV14 and J usage is TRBJ2-5, with D uncertain. Germline V gene data show CDR1 as SGHDN and CDR2 as FVKESK. V was trimmed by 4 bases and J by 7 bases, leaving 13 bases between them. This CDR3 comprises 13 residues. This chain's CDR3 is CASSPLQRGTQYF. The CDR3 coding sequence is TGTGCCAGCAGCCCCCTCCAGCGTGGGACCCAGTACTTC.